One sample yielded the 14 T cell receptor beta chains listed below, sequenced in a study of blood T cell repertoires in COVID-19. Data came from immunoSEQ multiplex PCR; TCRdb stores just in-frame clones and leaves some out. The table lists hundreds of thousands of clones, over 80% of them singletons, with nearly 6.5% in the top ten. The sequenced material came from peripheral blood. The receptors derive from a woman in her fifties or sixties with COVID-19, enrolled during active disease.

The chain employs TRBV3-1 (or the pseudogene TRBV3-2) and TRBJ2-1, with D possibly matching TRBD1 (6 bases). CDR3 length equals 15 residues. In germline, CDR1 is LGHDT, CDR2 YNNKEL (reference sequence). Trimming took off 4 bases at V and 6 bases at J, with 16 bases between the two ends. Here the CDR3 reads CASSPKGRGGNEQFF. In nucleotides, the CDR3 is TGTGCCAGCAGCCCCAAAGGTAGAGGGGGCAATGAGCAGTTCTTC.

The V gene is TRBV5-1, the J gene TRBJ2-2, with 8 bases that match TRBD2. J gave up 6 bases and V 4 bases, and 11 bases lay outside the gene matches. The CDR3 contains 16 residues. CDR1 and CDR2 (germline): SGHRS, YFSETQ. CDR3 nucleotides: TGCGCCAGCAGCGAAGCCGGGACTAGTAGTGCCGGGGAGCTGTTTTTT. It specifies CASSEAGTSSAGELFF.

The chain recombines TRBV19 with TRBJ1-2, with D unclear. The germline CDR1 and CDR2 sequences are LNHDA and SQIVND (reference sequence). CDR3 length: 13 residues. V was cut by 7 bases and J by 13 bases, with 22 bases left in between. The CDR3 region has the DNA TGTGCCAGTACCCCGAGAACGCGGCGCGGTAGCACCTTC. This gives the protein CASTPRTRRGSTF.

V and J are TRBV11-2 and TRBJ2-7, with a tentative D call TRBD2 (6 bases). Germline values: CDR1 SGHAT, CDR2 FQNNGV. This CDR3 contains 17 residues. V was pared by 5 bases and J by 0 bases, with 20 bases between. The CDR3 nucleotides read TGTGCCAGCAGCCCACGAAAGAGGGGCGGGGCCTCCTACGAGCAGTACTTC. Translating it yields CASSPRKRGGASYEQYF.

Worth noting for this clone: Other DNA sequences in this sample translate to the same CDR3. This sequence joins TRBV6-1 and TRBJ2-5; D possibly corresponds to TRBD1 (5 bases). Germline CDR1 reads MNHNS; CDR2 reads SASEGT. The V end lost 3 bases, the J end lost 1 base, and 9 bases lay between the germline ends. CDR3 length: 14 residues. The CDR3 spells CASSEGLPQETQYF. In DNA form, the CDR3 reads TGTGCCAGCAGTGAGGGGCTCCCCCAAGAGACCCAGTACTTC.

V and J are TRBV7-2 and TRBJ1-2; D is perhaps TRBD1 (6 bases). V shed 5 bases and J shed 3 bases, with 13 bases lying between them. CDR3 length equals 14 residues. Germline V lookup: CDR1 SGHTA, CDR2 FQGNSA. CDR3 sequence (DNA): TGTGCCAGCAGCCACCAGACAGGTGACTATGGCTACACCTTC. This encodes CASSHQTGDYGYTF.

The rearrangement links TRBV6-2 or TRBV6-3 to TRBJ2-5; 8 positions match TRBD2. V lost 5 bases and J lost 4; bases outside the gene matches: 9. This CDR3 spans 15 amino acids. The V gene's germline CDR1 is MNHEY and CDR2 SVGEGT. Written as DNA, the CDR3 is TGTGCCAGCAGTGGAAGCGGGAGCTTAGGAGAGACCCAGTACTTC. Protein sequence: CASSGSGSLGETQYF.

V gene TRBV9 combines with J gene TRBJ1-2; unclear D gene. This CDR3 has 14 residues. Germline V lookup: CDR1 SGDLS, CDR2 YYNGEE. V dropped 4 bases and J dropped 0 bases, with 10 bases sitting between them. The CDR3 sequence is CASSPQATNYGYTF. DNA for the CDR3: TGTGCCAGCAGCCCCCAGGCCACTAACTATGGCTACACCTTC. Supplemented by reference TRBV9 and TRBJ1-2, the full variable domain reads DSGVTQTPKHLITATGQRVTLRCSPRSGDLSVYWYQQSLDQGLQFLIQYYNGEERAKGNILERFSAQQFPDLHSELNLSSLELGDSALYFCASSPQATNYGYTFGSGTRLTVV.

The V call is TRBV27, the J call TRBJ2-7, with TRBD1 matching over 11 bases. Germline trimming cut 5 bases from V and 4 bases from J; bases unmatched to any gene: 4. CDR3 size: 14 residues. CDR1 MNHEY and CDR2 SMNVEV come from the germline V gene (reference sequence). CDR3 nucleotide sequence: TGTGCCAGCAGTACGGACAGGGGGCTTTACGAGCAGTACTTC. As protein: CASSTDRGLYEQYF.

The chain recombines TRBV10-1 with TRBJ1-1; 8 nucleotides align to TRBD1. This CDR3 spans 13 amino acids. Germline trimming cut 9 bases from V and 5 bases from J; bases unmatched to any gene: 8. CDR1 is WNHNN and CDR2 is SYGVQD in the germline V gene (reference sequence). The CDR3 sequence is CASQTGVGTEAFF. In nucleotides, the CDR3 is TGCGCCAGTCAGACAGGGGTGGGAACTGAAGCTTTCTTT.

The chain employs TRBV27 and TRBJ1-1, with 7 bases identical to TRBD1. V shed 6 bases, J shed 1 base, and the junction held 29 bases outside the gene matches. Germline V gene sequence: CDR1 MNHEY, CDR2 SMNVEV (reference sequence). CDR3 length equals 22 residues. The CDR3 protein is CASSRLFSINLGTGQTNTEAFF. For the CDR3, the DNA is TGTGCCAGCAGCCGGCTTTTCAGCATAAACTTGGGAACGGGACAGACGAACACTGAAGCTTTCTTT.

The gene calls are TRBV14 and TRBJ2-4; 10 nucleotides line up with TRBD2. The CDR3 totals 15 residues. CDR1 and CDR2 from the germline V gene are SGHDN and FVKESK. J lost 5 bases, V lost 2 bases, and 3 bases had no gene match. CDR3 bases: TGTGCCAGCAGCCAACTAGCGGGAGTGGAAAACATTCAGTACTTC. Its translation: CASSQLAGVENIQYF.

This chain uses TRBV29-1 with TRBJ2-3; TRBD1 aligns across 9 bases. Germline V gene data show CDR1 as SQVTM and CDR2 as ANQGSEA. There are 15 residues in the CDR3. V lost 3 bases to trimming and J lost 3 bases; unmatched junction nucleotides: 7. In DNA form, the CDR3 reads TGCAGCGTTGATCCGGACAGGGGCGGGACAGATACGCAGTATTTT. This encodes CSVDPDRGGTDTQYF.

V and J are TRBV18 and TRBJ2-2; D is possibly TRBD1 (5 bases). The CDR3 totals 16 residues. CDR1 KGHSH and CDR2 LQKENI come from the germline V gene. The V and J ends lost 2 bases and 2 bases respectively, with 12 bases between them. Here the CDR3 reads CASSPIFTGNTGELFF. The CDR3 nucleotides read TGTGCCAGCTCACCAATATTTACAGGCAACACCGGGGAGCTGTTTTTT.